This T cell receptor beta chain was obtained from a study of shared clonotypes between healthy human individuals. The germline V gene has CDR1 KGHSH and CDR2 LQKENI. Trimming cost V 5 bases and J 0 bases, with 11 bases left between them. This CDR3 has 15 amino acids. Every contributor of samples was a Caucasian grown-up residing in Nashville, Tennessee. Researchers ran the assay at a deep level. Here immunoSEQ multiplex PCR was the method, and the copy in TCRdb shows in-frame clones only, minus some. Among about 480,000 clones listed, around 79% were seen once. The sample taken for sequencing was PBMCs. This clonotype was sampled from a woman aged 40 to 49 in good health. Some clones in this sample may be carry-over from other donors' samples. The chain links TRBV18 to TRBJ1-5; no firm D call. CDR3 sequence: CASSGTADSNQPQHF. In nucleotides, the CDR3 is TGTGCCAGCTCAGGTACAGCGGATAGCAATCAGCCCCAGCATTTT. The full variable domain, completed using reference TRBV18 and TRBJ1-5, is NAGVMQNPRHLVRRRGQEARLRCSPMKGHSHVYWYRQLPEEGLKFMVYLQKENIIDESGMPKERFSAEFPKEGPSILRIQQVVRGDSAAYFCASSGTADSNQPQHFGDGTRLSIL.